The T cell receptor beta chain described here comes from a study of blood T cell repertoires in COVID-19 (dated by TCRdb to the early 2020s). Context from the whole study: Samples covering the acute and convalescent phases of COVID-19 were provided by collaborators in the United States, Italy and Spain. The dataset comprised deeply sampled blood TCRbeta repertoires from subjects exposed to, actively infected with, or recovered from COVID-19. The prospective study material was composed of cDNA or gDNA derived from T cells, B-cell-depleted T cells, or PBMCs. Nearly every sample came with metadata listing a de-identified subject ID, COVID-19 status, age in years and sex. HLA class I and class II types, where available, came from metadata supplied by the sample provider rather than from assay-based typing. Samples were obtained from the ongoing ImmuneRACE study (first 160 participants) and from 1,200 or so subjects provided by 6 global collaborators. The repertoires were released in a freely available public database meant as a resource for research on the immune response to SARS-CoV-2.

Whole blood was collected in K2EDTA tubes by collaborating institutions according to the institutions' own protocols. Collaborator samples were shipped for TCRbeta analysis as frozen whole blood, isolated PBMCs, or DNA extracted from either sample type. The paper's findings and limits, for the study overall: The quantity of clinical and demographic metadata differed by source and by participant and was supplied without curation.

About this clone itself: What this receptor recognizes is not known. Per-nucleotide qualities are absent, and no much larger clonotype sits a single base away.

TCRbeta CDR3 regions were amplified from genomic DNA by means of the immunoSEQ Assay, a bias-controlled multiplex PCR. The source study handled its data this way. Within the assay, amplification of reference gene primers was used to estimate how many nucleated cells each sample contained. Sequence reads were collapsed and filtered to measure the absolute abundance of every unique TCRbeta CDR3 rearrangement. For each sample, productive Simpson clonality was calculated by taking the square root of Simpson's diversity index across productive rearrangements. Here the immuneACCESS table is served through TCRdb, limited to in-frame sequences with V and J called. Missing clones are a known gap in these copies; in checked studies unresolved V genes cover under half, and the rest lacks a known reason. Clone size and the V and J calls come from that table; the DNA yielded D and trimming. This sample is represented by some 130,000 clones; over 80% of them were singletons. The ten largest clonotypes hold 9.7% of the sample.

The sequence was obtained from a man between 35 and 55 years old with active or convalescent COVID-19. The sample was peripheral blood.

Here is the DNA: TGTGCCAGCAGCTTTAGGGGGTCAGGAGATACGCAGTATTTT. This encodes CASSFRGSGDTQYF. This receptor chain uses TRBV7-9 and TRBJ2-3; possibly the D gene is TRBD1, per 6 matching bases. From the germline V gene (reference sequence), CDR1 is SEHNR and CDR2 is FQNEAQ. Trimming costs V 3 bases and J 5 bases, and their ends lie 12 bases apart. The CDR3 holds 14 amino acids from the cysteine to the phenylalanine. The read is trimmed to its CDR3 DNA, 42 bases read in frame from base 1.